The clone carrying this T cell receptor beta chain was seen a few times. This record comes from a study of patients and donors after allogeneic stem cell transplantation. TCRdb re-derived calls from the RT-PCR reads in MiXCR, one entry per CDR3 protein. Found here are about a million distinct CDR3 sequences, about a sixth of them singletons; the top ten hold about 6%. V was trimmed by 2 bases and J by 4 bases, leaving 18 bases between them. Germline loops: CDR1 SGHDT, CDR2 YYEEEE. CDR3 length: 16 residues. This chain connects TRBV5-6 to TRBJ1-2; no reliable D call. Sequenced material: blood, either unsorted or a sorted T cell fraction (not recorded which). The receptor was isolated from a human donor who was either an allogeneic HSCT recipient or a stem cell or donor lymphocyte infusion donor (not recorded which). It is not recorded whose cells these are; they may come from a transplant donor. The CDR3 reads CASSFMERDNAYGYTF. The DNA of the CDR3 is TGTGCCAGCAGCTTTATGGAGAGAGACAATGCCTATGGCTACACCTTC. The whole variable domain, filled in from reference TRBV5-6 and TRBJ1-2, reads DAGVTQSPTHLIKTRGQQVTLRCSPKSGHDTVSWYQQALGQGPQFIFQYYEEEERQRGNFPDRFSGHQFPNYSSELNVNALLLGDSALYLCASSFMERDNAYGYTFGSGTRLTVV.